Listed here is a single TCR beta chain. There is no known antigen for this receptor. No base quality information exists; no much larger clone differs at one position. This entry is derived from a study of response to subunit inactivated influenza vaccine (dated by TCRdb to the late 2010s). Notes on the research overall: The study used deep quantitative T cell receptor repertoire profiling to track responses to a trivalent subunit inactivated influenza vaccine. General study outcomes and caveats: It was suggested by the authors that each seasonal influenza vaccination may recruit only a limited number of new T cells.

The receptor library was made with RT-PCR. For sequencing, an Illumina HiSeq 2500 was employed. The public reads were reanalyzed by TCRdb: fastp trimming at Q25, MiXCR alignment, in-frame beta chains only. Rows with a matching CDR3 protein are joined into one entry that keeps the most common DNA and genes. The sample has 550,000 to 650,000 distinct CDR3 sequences on record, approximately 10% of them singletons. The leading ten clones occupy more than 8.5% of the sample. The germline V gene encodes CDR1 SNHLY and CDR2 FYNNEI. Germline trimming amounts to 4 bases on V and 7 bases on J, with 18 as the count of junction bases outside the gene matches. Spanning cysteine to phenylalanine, the CDR3 consists of 18 amino acids. Only the CDR3 portion is preserved as DNA: 54 bases, with reading frame beginning at the first base.

In this chain, TRBV2 is recombined with TRBJ2-1, with TRBD2 matching 8 junction bases. The material was PBMCs from blood, obtained on the day of vaccination. This sequence originates from a man aged 50 or older who received an inactivated influenza vaccine. Donor details come from another sample of the same person, matched by shared clones. The nucleotides read TGTGCCAGCAGTGGACTGCGGGGGGACGTCCGCTCGGGGAATGAGCAGTTCTTC. This yields the protein CASSGLRGDVRSGNEQFF.